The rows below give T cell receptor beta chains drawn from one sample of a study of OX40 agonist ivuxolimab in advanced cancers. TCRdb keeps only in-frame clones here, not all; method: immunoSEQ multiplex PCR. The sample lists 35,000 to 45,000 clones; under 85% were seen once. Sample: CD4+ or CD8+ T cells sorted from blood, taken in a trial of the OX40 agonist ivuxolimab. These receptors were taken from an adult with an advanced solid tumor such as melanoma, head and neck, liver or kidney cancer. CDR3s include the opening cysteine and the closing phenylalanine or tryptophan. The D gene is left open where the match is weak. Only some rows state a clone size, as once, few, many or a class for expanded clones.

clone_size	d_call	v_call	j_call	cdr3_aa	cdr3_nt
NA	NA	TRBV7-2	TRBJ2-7	CASSLEAQGTNEQYF	TGTGCCAGCAGCCTCGAAGCCCAGGGGACCAACGAGCAGTACTTC
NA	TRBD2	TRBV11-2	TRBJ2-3	CASSLDTRLAGVTDTQYF	TGTGCCAGCAGCTTAGATACGAGACTAGCGGGAGTTACAGATACGCAGTATTTT
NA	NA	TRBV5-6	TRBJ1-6	CASSFLLRGVLNSPLHF	TGTGCCAGCAGCTTCCTATTAAGGGGGGTTCTTAATTCACCCCTCCACTTT
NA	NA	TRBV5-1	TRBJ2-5	CASSSSRKYQETQYF	TGCGCCAGCAGCTCTTCCAGAAAGTACCAAGAGACCCAGTACTTC
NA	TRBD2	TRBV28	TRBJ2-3	CASSLFGTSGISSDTQYF	TGTGCCAGCAGTTTATTTGGGACTAGCGGGATTTCGTCAGATACGCAGTATTTT
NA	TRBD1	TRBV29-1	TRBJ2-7	CSVEDDSGGEIYEQYF	TGCAGCGTTGAAGATGATTCAGGGGGCGAGATTTACGAGCAGTACTTC
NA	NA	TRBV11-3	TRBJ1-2	CASSLRGPNYGYTF	TGTGCCAGCAGCTTACGGGGGCCTAACTATGGCTACACCTTC
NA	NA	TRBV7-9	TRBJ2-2	CASSSAGGELFF	TGTGCCAGCAGCTCGGCGGGAGGGGAGCTGTTTTTT
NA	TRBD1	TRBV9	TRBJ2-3	CASSVEGQQTDTQYF	TGTGCCAGCAGCGTAGAGGGACAGCAAACGGATACGCAGTATTTT
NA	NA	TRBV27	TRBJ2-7	CASSPEVGRHYEQYF	TGTGCCAGCAGTCCTGAAGTGGGGCGCCACTACGAGCAGTACTTC
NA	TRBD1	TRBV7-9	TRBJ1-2	CASSRLGGQPQKDF	TGTGCCAGCAGCCGGCTGGGGGGACAGCCCCAAAAGGACTTC
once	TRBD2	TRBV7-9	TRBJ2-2	CASSPGLVFGELFF	TGTGCCAGCAGTCCGGGACTAGTTTTCGGGGAGCTGTTTTTT
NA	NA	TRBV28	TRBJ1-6	CASSGGLGSPLHF	TGTGCCAGCAGCGGGGGGCTAGGTTCACCCCTCCACTTT
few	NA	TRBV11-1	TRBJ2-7	CASSPRQGGYEQYF	TGTGCCAGCAGCCCCAGACAGGGAGGCTACGAGCAGTACTTC
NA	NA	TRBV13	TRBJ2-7	CASSFDPHEQYF	TGTGCCAGCAGCTTTGACCCCCACGAGCAGTACTTC
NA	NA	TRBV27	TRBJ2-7	CASSGSSYEQYF	TGTGCCAGCTCAGGCAGCTCCTACGAGCAGTACTTC
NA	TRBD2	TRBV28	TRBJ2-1	CASSSPRLAATNEQFF	TGTGCCAGCAGTTCACCCCGGCTAGCGGCAACCAATGAGCAGTTCTTC
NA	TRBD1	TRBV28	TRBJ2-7	CASSLEQGAFYEQYF	TGTGCCAGCAGTTTGGAACAGGGGGCTTTCTACGAGCAGTACTTC
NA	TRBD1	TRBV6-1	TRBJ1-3	CASSDGTGMGGNTIYF	TGTGCCAGCAGTGACGGGACAGGGATGGGTGGAAACACCATATATTTT
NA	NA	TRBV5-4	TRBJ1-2	CASSLVGGNGYTF	TGTGCCAGCAGCTTGGTGGGGGGAAATGGCTACACCTTC
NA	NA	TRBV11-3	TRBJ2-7	CASSLSGYEQYF	TGTGCCAGCAGCTTATCAGGATACGAGCAGTACTTC
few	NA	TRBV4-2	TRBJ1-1	CASSQDANTEAFF	TGTGCCAGCAGCCAAGATGCCAACACTGAAGCTTTCTTT
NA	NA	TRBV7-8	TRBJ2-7	CASSPPAGQGIGPGSSYEQYF	TGTGCCAGCAGCCCCCCCGCGGGGCAGGGGATTGGTCCCGGCTCCTCCTACGAGCAGTACTTC